The 12 T cell receptor beta chains in this list originate from one sample, sequenced in a study of shared clonotypes between healthy human individuals. Data came from immunoSEQ multiplex PCR; TCRdb stores just in-frame clones and leaves some out. The sample yields over 400,000 clones, around 73% seen once. Specimen: PBMCs. These receptors were obtained from a woman in her thirties or forties in good health. Some clones in this sample may be carry-over from other donors' samples.

V and J are TRBV28 and TRBJ1-2; no reliable D call. This CDR3 has 14 residues. V lost 6 bases, J lost 5 bases, and 16 bases lay in between. CDR1 is MDHEN and CDR2 is SYDVKM in the germline V gene. The CDR3 DNA sequence: TGTGCCAGCAGCTGGCCCGGGCGGCCATATGGCTACACCTTC. Protein sequence: CASSWPGRPYGYTF.

The chain is built from TRBV30 and TRBJ1-1; unclear D gene. This CDR3 is built from 15 residues. Trimming took off 3 bases at V and 7 bases at J, with 21 bases between the two ends. The germline V gene has CDR1 GTSNPN and CDR2 SVGIG (reference sequence). CDR3 residues: CAWRANAVRVDEAFF. CDR3 in DNA: TGTGCCTGGAGAGCTAATGCGGTCCGGGTAGATGAAGCTTTCTTT.

The rearrangement joins TRBV7-9 to TRBJ1-1; D is unclear. Germline CDR1 and CDR2: SEHNR and FQNEAQ (reference sequence). This CDR3 spans 15 amino acids. Trimming took off 1 base at V and 2 bases at J, with 11 bases between the two ends. CDR3 residues: CASSLERVRNTEAFF. The CDR3 coding sequence is TGTGCCAGCAGCTTAGAGAGGGTTCGCAACACTGAAGCTTTCTTT.

This clone was recorded only once. The chain couples TRBV5-1 to TRBJ2-2; TRBD2 is a possible D gene (6 bases). This CDR3 contains 18 residues. V was pared by 4 bases and J by 0 bases, with 19 bases between. Per the germline V gene, CDR1 is SGHRS and CDR2 is YFSETQ. In nucleotides, the CDR3 is TGCGCCAGCAGCCCCCCCGGGACTCCCGGCTCGAACACCGGGGAGCTGTTTTTT. Protein product: CASSPPGTPGSNTGELFF.

The chain links TRBV27 to TRBJ2-5, with D possibly TRBD2 on 7 matching bases. Between the trimmed V and J ends, which lost 7 bases and 5 bases, there was a span of 14 bases. Germline V gene lookup returns CDR1 MNHEY and CDR2 SMNVEV (reference sequence). The CDR3 totals 13 residues. DNA for the CDR3: TGTGCCAGCACCTACCGGGGGGCCGAGACCCAGTACTTC. Translation gives CASTYRGAETQYF.

This chain joins TRBV6-6 and TRBJ2-5; the D gene could be TRBD1 or TRBD2 (5 bases each). The V gene lost 5 bases and the J gene lost 5 bases, with 21 bases spanning the gap. Germline V CDR1 and CDR2: MNHNY, SVGAGI (reference sequence). The CDR3 extends over 16 amino acids. CDR3 DNA: TGTGCCAGCAGTCCAATCGAAGCAGGGAGAGGGGAGACCCAGTACTTC. It codes for CASSPIEAGRGETQYF.

The chain recombines TRBV28 with TRBJ2-1, with D possibly being TRBD1 (5 bases). From germline, CDR1 is MDHEN and CDR2 SYDVKM. The CDR3 totals 14 residues. Trimming took off 2 bases at V and 5 bases at J, with 10 bases between the two ends. The CDR3 DNA is TGTGCCAGCAGTTTAGGGGCCATAGACAATGAGCAGTTCTTC. This gives the protein CASSLGAIDNEQFF.

The V and J genes are TRBV5-1 and TRBJ1-2; D gene unclear. The length of the CDR3 is 13 residues. CDR1 and CDR2 from the germline V gene are SGHRS and YFSETQ. V was shortened by 0 bases and J by 8 bases, with 11 bases between the two germline ends. CDR3 amino acids: CASSLAGPGGYTF. The CDR3 DNA sequence: TGCGCCAGCAGCTTGGCAGGACCCGGCGGCTACACCTTC.

The V gene is TRBV6-6, the J gene TRBJ2-2; TRBD2 matches at 8 bases. CDR3 length: 15 residues. V shed 2 bases, J shed 1 base, and the junction held 0 bases outside the gene matches. Germline CDR1 is MNHNY and CDR2 is SVGAGI (reference sequence). CDR3 bases: TGTGCCAGCAGTTACGCGGGAGGGAACACCGGGGAGCTGTTTTTT. Encoded protein: CASSYAGGNTGELFF.

The V gene is TRBV28, the J gene TRBJ1-6; the D gene is possibly TRBD1 (6 bases). The ends were cut back, 1 base at V and 10 bases at J, with 14 bases in the middle. From germline, CDR1 is MDHEN and CDR2 SYDVKM. CDR3 length equals 15 residues. The CDR3 DNA reads as TGTGCCAGCAGTTTATTCGGGGGGCTAGGCTCACCCCTCCACTTT. As protein: CASSLFGGLGSPLHF.

This chain connects TRBV28 to TRBJ2-1; 12 positions match TRBD1. J lost 6 bases, V lost 5 bases, and 8 bases had no gene match. The germline gives CDR1 MDHEN, CDR2 SYDVKM. CDR3 size: 16 residues. This CDR3 is CASSLLGQGAINEQFF. The CDR3 DNA follows: TGTGCCAGCAGTCTACTGGGACAGGGGGCAATCAATGAGCAGTTCTTC.

The J gene is TRBJ2-6, the V gene TRBV6-4; tentatively, D is TRBD1 or TRBD2 (5 bases each). The CDR3 contains 17 residues. The germline V gene encodes CDR1 MRHNA and CDR2 SNTAGT. The V end lost 4 bases, the J end lost 0 bases, and 13 bases lay between the germline ends. The CDR3 loop is CASSGPGASSGANVLTF. The CDR3 coding sequence is TGTGCCAGCAGTGGACCCGGGGCCAGCTCTGGGGCCAACGTCCTGACTTTC.